The TCR beta chain described here comes from a study of T cell repertoires in cytomegalovirus infection. On the study more broadly: CMV infection plus the matching HLA type was flagged by public TCR beta signatures. Study observations and caveats: Carriers of CMV and the relevant HLA type were discriminated by public TCR beta frequency.

TCRdb passed the reads through MiXCR, listing each CDR3 protein once. The sample holds some 350,000 distinct CDR3 sequences; roughly 29% are singletons and the top ten take around 20%. Germline loops: CDR1 MNHNS, CDR2 SASEGT. V lost 0 bases to trimming and J lost 13 bases, with 19 bases between them. This CDR3 is 14 amino acids long. This clonotype was recorded a few times. Antigen specificity is unknown. The material was cultured PBMCs, obtained from culture after CMV antigen stimulation. The J gene is TRBJ2-7, the V gene TRBV6-1; the D gene could be TRBD1 or TRBD2 (5 bases each). This TCR was recovered from a human donor in good health (CMV status not recorded). Some clones in this sample may be carry-over from other donors' samples. The CDR3, as DNA: TGTGCCAGCAGTGAAGCCCTGGGACCCGAACGTCACTACTTC. Translated: CASSEALGPERHYF.